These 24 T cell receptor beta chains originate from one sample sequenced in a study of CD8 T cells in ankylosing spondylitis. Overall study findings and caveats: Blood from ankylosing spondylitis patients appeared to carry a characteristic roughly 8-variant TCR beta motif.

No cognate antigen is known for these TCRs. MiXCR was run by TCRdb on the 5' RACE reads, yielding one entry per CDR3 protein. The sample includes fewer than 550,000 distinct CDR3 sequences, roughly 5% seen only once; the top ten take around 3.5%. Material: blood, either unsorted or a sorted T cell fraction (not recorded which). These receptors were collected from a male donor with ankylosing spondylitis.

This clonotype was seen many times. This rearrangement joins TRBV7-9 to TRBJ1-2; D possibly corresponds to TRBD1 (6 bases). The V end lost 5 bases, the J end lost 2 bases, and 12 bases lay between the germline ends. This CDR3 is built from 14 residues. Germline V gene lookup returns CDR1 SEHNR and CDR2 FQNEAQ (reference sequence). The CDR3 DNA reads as TGTGCCAGCAGCGATTGGACAGTCAACTATGGCTACACCTTC. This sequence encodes CASSDWTVNYGYTF.

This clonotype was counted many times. The CDR3 is CAIEGRRGGNEQFF. For the CDR3, the DNA is TGTGCCATCGAAGGTAGGAGAGGGGGTAATGAGCAGTTCTTC. The chain carries TRBV10-3 and TRBJ2-1; D possibly corresponds to TRBD1 (6 bases). The CDR3 runs 14 residues. The germline gives CDR1 ENHRY, CDR2 SYGVKD. The ends were cut back, 8 bases at V and 7 bases at J, with 18 bases in the middle.

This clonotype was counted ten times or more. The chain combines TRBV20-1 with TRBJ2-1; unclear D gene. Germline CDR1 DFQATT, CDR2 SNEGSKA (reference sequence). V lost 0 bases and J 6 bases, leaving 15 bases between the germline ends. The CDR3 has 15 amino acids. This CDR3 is CSARDGRRTLNEQFF. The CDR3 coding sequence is TGCAGTGCTAGAGATGGCAGACGAACTCTCAATGAGCAGTTCTTC.

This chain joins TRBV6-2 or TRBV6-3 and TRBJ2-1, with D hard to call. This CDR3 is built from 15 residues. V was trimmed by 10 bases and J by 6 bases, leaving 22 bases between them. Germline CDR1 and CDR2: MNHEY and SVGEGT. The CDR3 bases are TGTGCCATTCAAGCAGCACCCGCTCCAGGCAATGAGCAGTTCTTC. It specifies CAIQAAPAPGNEQFF.

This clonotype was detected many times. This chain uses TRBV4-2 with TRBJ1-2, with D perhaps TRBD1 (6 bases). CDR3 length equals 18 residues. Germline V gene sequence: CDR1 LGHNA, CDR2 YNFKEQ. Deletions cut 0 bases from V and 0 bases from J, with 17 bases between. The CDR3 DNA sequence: TGTGCCAGCAGCCAAGATAAGGGGGAGACAGGAGCTAACTATGGCTACACCTTC. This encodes CASSQDKGETGANYGYTF.

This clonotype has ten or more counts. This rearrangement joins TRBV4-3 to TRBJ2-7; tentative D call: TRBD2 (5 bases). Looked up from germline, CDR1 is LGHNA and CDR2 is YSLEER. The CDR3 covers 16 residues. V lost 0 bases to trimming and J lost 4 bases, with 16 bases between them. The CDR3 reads CASSQDREDGEYEQYF. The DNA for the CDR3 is TGCGCCAGCAGCCAAGATCGGGAAGACGGAGAATACGAGCAGTACTTC.

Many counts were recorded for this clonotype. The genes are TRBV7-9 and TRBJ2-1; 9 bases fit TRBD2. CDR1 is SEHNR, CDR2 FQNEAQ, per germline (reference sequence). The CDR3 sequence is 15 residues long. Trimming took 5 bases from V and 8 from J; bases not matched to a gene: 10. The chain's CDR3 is CASSQLAGVFHEQFF. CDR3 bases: TGTGCCAGCAGCCAATTAGCGGGAGTCTTTCATGAGCAGTTCTTC. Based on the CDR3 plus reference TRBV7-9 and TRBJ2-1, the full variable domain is DTGVSQNPRHKITKRGQNVTFRCDPISEHNRLYWYRQTLGQGPEFLTYFQNEAQLEKSRLLSDRFSAERPKGSFSTLEIQRTEQGDSAMYLCASSQLAGVFHEQFFGPGTRLTVL.

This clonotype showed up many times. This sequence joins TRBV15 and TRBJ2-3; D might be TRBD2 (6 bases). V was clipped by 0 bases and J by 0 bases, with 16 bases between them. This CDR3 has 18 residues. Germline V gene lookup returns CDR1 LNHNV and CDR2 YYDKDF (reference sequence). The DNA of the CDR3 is TGTGCCACCAGCAGAGATTCTTTAGCGGCCCTTAGCACAGATACGCAGTATTTT. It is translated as CATSRDSLAALSTDTQYF.

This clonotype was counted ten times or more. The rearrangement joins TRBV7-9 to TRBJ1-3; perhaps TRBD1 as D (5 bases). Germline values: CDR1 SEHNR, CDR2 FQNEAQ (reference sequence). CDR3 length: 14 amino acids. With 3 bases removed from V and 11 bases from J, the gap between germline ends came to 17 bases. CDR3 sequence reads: CASSFQTATLAIYF. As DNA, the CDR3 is TGTGCCAGCAGCTTCCAGACAGCCACGCTCGCCATATATTTT.

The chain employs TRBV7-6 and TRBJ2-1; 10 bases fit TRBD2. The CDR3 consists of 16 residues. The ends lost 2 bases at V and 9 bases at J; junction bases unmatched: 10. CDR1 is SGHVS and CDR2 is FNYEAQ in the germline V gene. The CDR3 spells CASSLFSSGREGEQFF. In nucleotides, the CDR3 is TGTGCCAGCAGCTTATTTTCCAGCGGGAGGGAGGGTGAGCAGTTCTTC.

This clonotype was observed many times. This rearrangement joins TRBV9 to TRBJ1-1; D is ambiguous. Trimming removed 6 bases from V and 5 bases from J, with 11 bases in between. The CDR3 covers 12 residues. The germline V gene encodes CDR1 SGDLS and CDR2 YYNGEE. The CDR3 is CASKEVGTEAFF. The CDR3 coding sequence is TGTGCCAGCAAGGAGGTAGGAACTGAAGCTTTCTTT.

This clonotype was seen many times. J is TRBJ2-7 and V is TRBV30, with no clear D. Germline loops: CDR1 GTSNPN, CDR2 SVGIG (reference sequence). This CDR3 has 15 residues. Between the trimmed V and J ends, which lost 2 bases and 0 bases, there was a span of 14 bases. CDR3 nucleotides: TGTGCCTGGAGTAGAGGACGGCGGAACTCCTACGAGCAGTACTTC. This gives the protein CAWSRGRRNSYEQYF.

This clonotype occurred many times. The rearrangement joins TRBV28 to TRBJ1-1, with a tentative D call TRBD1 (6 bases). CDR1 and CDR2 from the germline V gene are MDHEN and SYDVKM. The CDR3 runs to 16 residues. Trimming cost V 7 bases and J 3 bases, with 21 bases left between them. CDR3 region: CASIPLGQGMDTEAFF. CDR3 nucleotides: TGTGCCAGCATCCCCCTTGGGCAGGGGATGGACACTGAAGCTTTCTTT.

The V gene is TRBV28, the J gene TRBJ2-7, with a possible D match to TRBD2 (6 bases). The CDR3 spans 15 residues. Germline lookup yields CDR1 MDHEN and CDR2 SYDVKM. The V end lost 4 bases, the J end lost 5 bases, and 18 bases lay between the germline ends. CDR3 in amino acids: CASSSTGLTWDEQYF. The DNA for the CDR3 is TGTGCCAGCAGTTCTACGGGACTCACTTGGGACGAGCAGTACTTC. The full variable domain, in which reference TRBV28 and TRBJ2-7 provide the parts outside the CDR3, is DVKVTQSSRYLVKRTGEKVFLECVQDMDHENMFWYRQDPGLGLRLIYFSYDVKMKEKGDIPEGYSVSREKKERFSLILESASTNQTSMYLCASSSTGLTWDEQYFGPGTRLTVT.

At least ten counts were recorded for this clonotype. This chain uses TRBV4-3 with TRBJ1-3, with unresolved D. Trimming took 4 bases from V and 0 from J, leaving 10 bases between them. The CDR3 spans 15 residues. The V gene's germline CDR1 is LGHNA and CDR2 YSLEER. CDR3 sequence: CASSPGSNSGNTIYF. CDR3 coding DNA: TGCGCCAGCAGCCCCGGATCCAACTCTGGAAACACCATATATTTT.

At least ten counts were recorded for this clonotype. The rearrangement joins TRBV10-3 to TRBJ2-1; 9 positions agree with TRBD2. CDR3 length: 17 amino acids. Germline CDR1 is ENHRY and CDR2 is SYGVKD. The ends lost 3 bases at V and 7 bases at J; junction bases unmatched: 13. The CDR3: CAISDAQREVMANEQFF. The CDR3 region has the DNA TGTGCCATCAGTGACGCGCAGCGGGAGGTAATGGCGAATGAGCAGTTCTTC.

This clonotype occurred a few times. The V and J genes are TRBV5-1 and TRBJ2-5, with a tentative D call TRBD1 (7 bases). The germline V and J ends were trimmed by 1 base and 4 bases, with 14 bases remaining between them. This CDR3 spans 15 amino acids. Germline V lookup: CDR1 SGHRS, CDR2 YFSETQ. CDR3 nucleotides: TGCGCCAGCAGCTTGACGACAGGGAGGACAGAGACCCAGTACTTC. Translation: CASSLTTGRTETQYF.

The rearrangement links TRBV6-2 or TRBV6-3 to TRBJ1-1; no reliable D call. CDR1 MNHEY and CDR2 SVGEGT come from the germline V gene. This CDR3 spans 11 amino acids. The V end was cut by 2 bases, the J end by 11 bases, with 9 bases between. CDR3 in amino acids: CASSYREMAFF. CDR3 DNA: TGTGCCAGCAGTTACAGGGAGATGGCTTTCTTT.

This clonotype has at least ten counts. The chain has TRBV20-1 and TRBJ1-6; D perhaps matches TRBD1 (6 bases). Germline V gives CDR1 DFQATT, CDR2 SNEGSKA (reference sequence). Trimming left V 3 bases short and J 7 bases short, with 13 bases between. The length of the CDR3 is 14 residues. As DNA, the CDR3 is TGCAGTGCTAGTCGGACAGTCCAGAATTCACCCCTCCACTTT. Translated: CSASRTVQNSPLHF.

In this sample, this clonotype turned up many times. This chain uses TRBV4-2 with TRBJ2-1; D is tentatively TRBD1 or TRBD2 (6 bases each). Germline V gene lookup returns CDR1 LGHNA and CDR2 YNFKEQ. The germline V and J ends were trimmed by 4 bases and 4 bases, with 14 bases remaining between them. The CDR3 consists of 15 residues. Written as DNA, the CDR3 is TGTGCCAGCAGCCCGGAGGGGGGTATATACAATGAGCAGTTCTTC. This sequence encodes CASSPEGGIYNEQFF.

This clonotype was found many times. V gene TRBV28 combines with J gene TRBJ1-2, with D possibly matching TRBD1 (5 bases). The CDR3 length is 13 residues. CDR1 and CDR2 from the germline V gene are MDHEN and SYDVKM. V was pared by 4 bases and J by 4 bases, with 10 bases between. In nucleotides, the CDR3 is TGTGCCAGCAGTTGGGGGATCCGCTATGGCTACACCTTC. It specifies CASSWGIRYGYTF.

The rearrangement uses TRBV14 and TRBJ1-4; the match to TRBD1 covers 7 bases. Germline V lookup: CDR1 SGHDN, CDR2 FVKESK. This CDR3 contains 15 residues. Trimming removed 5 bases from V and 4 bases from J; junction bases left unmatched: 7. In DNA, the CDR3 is TGTGCCAGCAGCTTACCGGGACAGCGTAATGAAAAACTGTTTTTT. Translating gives CASSLPGQRNEKLFF.

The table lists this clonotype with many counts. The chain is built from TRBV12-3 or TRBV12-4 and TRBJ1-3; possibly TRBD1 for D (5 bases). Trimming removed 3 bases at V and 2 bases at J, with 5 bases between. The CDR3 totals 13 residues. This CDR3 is CASSLGPGNTIYF. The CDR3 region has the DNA TGTGCCAGCAGTTTGGGACCTGGAAACACCATATATTTT.

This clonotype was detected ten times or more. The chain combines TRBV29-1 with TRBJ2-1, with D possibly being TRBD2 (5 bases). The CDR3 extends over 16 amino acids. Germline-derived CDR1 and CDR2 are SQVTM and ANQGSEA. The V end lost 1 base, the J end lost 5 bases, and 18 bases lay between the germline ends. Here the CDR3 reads CSVEALFEGVNNEQFF. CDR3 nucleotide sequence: TGCAGCGTTGAAGCGTTATTTGAGGGAGTGAACAATGAGCAGTTCTTC.